A selection of T cell receptor beta chains follows, all from one sample in a study of T cells in Graves' hyperthyroidism and ophthalmopathy. TCRdb independently ran MiXCR on the multiplex PCR reads; one entry per CDR3 protein. The sample holds hundreds of thousands of distinct CDR3 sequences, just under 20% seen once. Sequenced input: blood. The receptors here all came from a middle-aged man with Graves' ophthalmopathy. The CDR3 runs from the conserved cysteine through the conserved F or W. The D gene is left open where the match is weak. Clone size is stated in some rows and not others, as once, few, many or a class when expanded.

>TRBJ2-5|TRBD1|15|TRBV4-2|few
CASSAWTGEQETQYF
TGTGCCAGCAGCGCGTGGACAGGGGAACAAGAGACCCAGTACTTC
>TRBJ2-5|-|13|TRBV10-3|few
CAISEGQKETQYF
TGTGCCATCAGTGAGGGACAGAAAGAGACCCAGTACTTC
>TRBJ2-7|TRBD1|15|TRBV28|many
CASSLIRTGTYEQYF
TGTGCCAGCAGTTTAATTAGGACAGGGACCTACGAGCAGTACTTC
>TRBJ2-3|TRBD2|18|TRBV6-2/TRBV6-3|-
CASSPLRLAGRRTDTQYF
TGTGCCAGCAGCCCTCTCAGACTAGCGGGACGACGCACAGATACGCAGTATTTT
>TRBJ2-5|TRBD2|16|TRBV7-2|few
CASSQKGVAGGETQYF
TGTGCCAGCAGCCAAAAGGGGGTTGCGGGAGGGGAGACCCAGTACTTC
>TRBJ2-1|-|13|TRBV12-3/TRBV12-4|few
CASSTGLRSEQFF
TGTGCCAGCAGTACGGGACTGAGGTCGGAGCAGTTCTTC
>TRBJ2-1|TRBD2|15|TRBV27|-
CASSTSSGRVNEQFF
TGTGCCAGCAGTACCTCTAGCGGAAGGGTCAATGAGCAGTTCTTC
>TRBJ1-1|TRBD1|16|TRBV5-1|-
CASSPGQGGLVVQAFF
TGCGCCAGCAGCCCCGGACAGGGTGGGTTGGTAGTTCAAGCTTTCTTT
>TRBJ1-5|TRBD1|16|TRBV6-1|few
CASRPGDRGRNQPQHF
TGTGCCAGCAGACCGGGAGACAGGGGAAGGAATCAGCCCCAGCATTTT
>TRBJ1-5|-|16|TRBV28|many
CASSPSVGGSNQPQHF
TGTGCCAGCAGTCCCTCAGTGGGGGGTAGCAATCAGCCCCAGCATTTT
>TRBJ2-4|-|13|TRBV6-2/TRBV6-3|-
CASVQGPKNIQYF
TGTGCCAGTGTACAGGGTCCCAAAAACATTCAGTACTTC